A single sample gave rise to the 16 T cell receptor beta chains below, sequenced in a study of blood T cell repertoires in COVID-19 (dated by TCRdb to the early 2020s). The library was generated by the immunoSEQ multiplex PCR assay. This is the immuneACCESS table as TCRdb keeps it, with only in-frame sequences that have V and J called. A part of the clones is gone; compared with another copy, unresolved V genes explain less than half, and the rest is unexplained. A total of nearly 95,000 clones appear in this sample, around 67% of them only once. The top ten clones comprise roughly 4% of the sample. Sequencing input: peripheral blood. Receptors were obtained from a man aged 70 or older with COVID-19, enrolled during active disease.

The chain joins TRBV11-1 to TRBJ2-1, with D unclear. Germline V gene lookup returns CDR1 SGHAT and CDR2 FQDESV (reference sequence). This CDR3 has 13 amino acids. V lost 2 bases to trimming and J lost 4 bases, with 6 bases between them. CDR3 nucleotides: TGTGCCAGCAGCTTATCCGTTTACAATGAGCAGTTCTTC. Translating gives CASSLSVYNEQFF.

This clone was detected once. This rearrangement joins TRBV5-1 to TRBJ1-5; tentative D call: TRBD1 (5 bases). Looked up from germline, CDR1 is SGHRS and CDR2 is YFSETQ. The CDR3 contains 14 residues. With 0 bases removed from V and 5 bases from J, the gap between germline ends came to 9 bases. The chain's CDR3 is CASSLVAGDQPQHF. CDR3 sequence (DNA): TGCGCCAGCAGCTTGGTGGCGGGGGATCAGCCCCAGCATTTT.

This clone is termed medium-sized. V gene TRBV28 combines with J gene TRBJ2-1, with 10 bases that match TRBD2. The germline V gene encodes CDR1 MDHEN and CDR2 SYDVKM. V was clipped by 5 bases and J by 4 bases; unmatched bases: 11. The CDR3 has 17 residues. This CDR3 is CASSPIKAGGSYNEQFF. CDR3 sequence (DNA): TGTGCCAGCAGTCCCATAAAAGCGGGAGGGTCGTACAATGAGCAGTTCTTC.

The J gene is TRBJ2-5, the V gene TRBV7-2, with D perhaps TRBD2 (7 bases). There are 15 residues in the CDR3. Germline CDR1 SGHTA, CDR2 FQGNSA. V was cut by 1 base and J by 2 bases, with 11 bases left in between. CDR3 amino acids: CASSLVGGPQETQYF. DNA for the CDR3: TGTGCCAGCAGCTTAGTCGGGGGGCCTCAAGAGACCCAGTACTTC.

This clone was seen just once. This chain connects TRBV27 to TRBJ2-7; 10 bases agree with TRBD1. This CDR3 contains 14 residues. Germline CDR1 is MNHEY and CDR2 is SMNVEV (reference sequence). Trimming took 8 bases from V and 4 from J; bases not matched to a gene: 8. The CDR3 DNA sequence: TGTGCCAGCGGGACAGGGACAGGGGTGTACGAGCAGTACTTC. It yields the protein CASGTGTGVYEQYF.

The DNA of the CDR3 is TGTGCCGTACAGGGGAGAGGTGGCTACACCTTC. Protein: CAVQGRGGYTF. This rearrangement joins TRBV15 to TRBJ1-2, with TRBD1 identical over 7 bases. CDR3 length: 11 amino acids. Unmatched junction bases numbered 7, after V lost 11 bases and J lost 7 bases. Germline CDR1 and CDR2: LNHNV and YYDKDF (reference sequence).

The chain links TRBV12-3 or TRBV12-4 to TRBJ2-1, with a weak D call TRBD1 (5 bases). Trimming cost V 2 bases and J 7 bases, with 9 bases left between them. The CDR3 is made up of 13 amino acids. CDR3 DNA: TGTGCCAGCAGTTTAAAGGGGTCGAATGAGCAGTTCTTC. Translated: CASSLKGSNEQFF.

The chain employs TRBV7-2 and TRBJ1-5, with unresolved D. The CDR3 spans 15 residues. The germline CDR1 and CDR2 sequences are SGHTA and FQGNSA. V lost 3 bases and J lost 1, with 10 bases in between. In DNA, the CDR3 is TGTGCCAGCAGCTTCGGGGTAATGAGCAATCAGCCCCAGCATTTT. Amino acids: CASSFGVMSNQPQHF.

In this sample, this clone turned up a few times. The DNA of the CDR3 is TGTGCCAGCAGTTTTGATTCCGCAATTAGCAGTTCACCCCTCCACTTT. It is translated as CASSFDSAISSSPLHF. This chain joins TRBV28 and TRBJ1-6; D not certain. V was cut by 3 bases and J by 9 bases, with 18 bases left in between. CDR1 and CDR2 (germline): MDHEN, SYDVKM. There are 16 residues in the CDR3.

This clone was counted ten times or more. CDR3 coding DNA: TGTGCCAGCAGCCTACGGCTAGCGGGGGGCGACCCCCGGCAGTACTTC. It yields the protein CASSLRLAGGDPRQYF. The J gene is TRBJ2-7, the V gene TRBV21-1; TRBD2, the D gene given by the table, was not confirmed from the DNA. TRBV21-1 counts as a pseudogene. This CDR3 is built from 16 residues.

This chain connects TRBV7-2 to TRBJ2-5, with D tentatively TRBD1 (5 bases). CDR3 length equals 15 residues. The germline V and J ends were trimmed by 2 bases and 5 bases, with 15 bases remaining between them. In germline, CDR1 is SGHTA, CDR2 FQGNSA. CDR3 in amino acids: CASSLNLRAGETQYF. DNA of the CDR3: TGTGCCAGCAGCTTAAACTTAAGGGCAGGGGAGACCCAGTACTTC.

This clone was seen a few times. This chain links TRBV6-5 with TRBJ2-7; weak D call: TRBD2 (5 bases). Germline CDR1 reads MNHEY; CDR2 reads SVGAGI. V was clipped by 2 bases and J by 3 bases, with 11 bases between them. The CDR3 extends over 14 amino acids. CDR3 loop: CASSYTGLNYEQYF. CDR3 DNA: TGTGCCAGCAGTTACACTGGACTGAACTACGAGCAGTACTTC.

The V gene is TRBV7-3, the J gene TRBJ2-1; 15 bases fit TRBD2. The CDR3 covers 15 residues. V gave up 4 bases and J gave up 10 bases; unmatched junction bases: 5. Per the germline V gene, CDR1 is SGHTA and CDR2 is FQGTGA. The CDR3, as DNA: TGTGCCAGCAGCTCGGGACTAGCGGGAGGATACGAGCAGTTCTTC. Protein: CASSSGLAGGYEQFF.

Ten or more counts support this clone. The chain uses TRBV7-9 and TRBJ1-1; 8 nucleotides match TRBD1. CDR3 length equals 14 residues. CDR1 and CDR2 from the germline V gene are SEHNR and FQNEAQ (reference sequence). V gave up 5 bases and J gave up 0 bases; unmatched junction bases: 2. The CDR3 coding sequence is TGTGCCAGCAGCGGACAGGGAATGAACACTGAAGCTTTCTTT. Amino acids: CASSGQGMNTEAFF.

J is TRBJ1-3 and V is TRBV15; D not certain. This CDR3 region has 15 residues. Trimming took 0 bases from V and 2 from J, leaving 8 bases between them. The germline V gene encodes CDR1 LNHNV and CDR2 YYDKDF (reference sequence). The CDR3 DNA is TGTGCCACCAGCAGAGATTCCCAGACTGGAAACACCATATATTTT. Translated, it gives CATSRDSQTGNTIYF. Variable domain in full (rest from reference TRBV15 and TRBJ1-3): DAMVIQNPRYQVTQFGKPVTLSCSQTLNHNVMYWYQQKSSQAPKLLFHYYDKDFNNEADTPDNFQSRRPNTSFCFLDIRSPGLGDTAMYLCATSRDSQTGNTIYFGEGSWLTVV.

This chain links TRBV30 with TRBJ1-6; 8 bases line up with TRBD1. The length of the CDR3 is 14 residues. Germline V gene lookup returns CDR1 GTSNPN and CDR2 SVGIG (reference sequence). V dropped 0 bases and J dropped 8; count of bases not matched to a gene: 3. The CDR3 reads CAWSVGQGHSPLHF. DNA for the CDR3: TGTGCCTGGAGTGTTGGACAGGGACATTCACCCCTCCACTTT.